These T cell receptor beta chains were read from a single sample in a study of blood T cell repertoires in COVID-19. Produced via immunoSEQ multiplex PCR; TCRdb's table is partial and in-frame only. The sample consists of about 130,000 clones, about 83% of them appearing once. Sequencing was carried out using peripheral blood. These receptor sequences come from a man aged 35-49 years with active or convalescent COVID-19. CDR3s include the opening cysteine and the closing phenylalanine or tryptophan.

TRBV2	CASSENSLNPYEQYF
TRBV7-8	CASSYNSYTQYF
TRBV6-5	CASIRGLKQDQPQHF
TRBV7-9	CASSLASGGESGELFF
TRBV30	CAWSVQRGGTEAFF
TRBV6-5	CASSSRIATNEKLFF
TRBV5-1	CASSLDPGAYEQYF
TRBV27	CASSPIGPGTNEKLFF
TRBV7-3	CASSDGNTDTQYF
TRBV7-9	CASSLSDYGYTF
TRBV13	CASSLRRGQPQHF
TRBV4-1	CASSQEGASSYNSPLHF
TRBV7-9	CASSYGGQGSGYTF
TRBV7-6	CASSLATNEKLFF
TRBV6-5	CASSLAGVNTEAFF
TRBV11-2	CASSLDGGAPSPLHF
TRBV6-2/TRBV6-3	CASSYALQDPSTTDTQYF
TRBV12-5	CASVDYPNTGELFF
TRBV19	CASSLGPGQSSVASYNEQFF
TRBV7-2	CASSLGRAPSYEQYF
TRBV2	CASSDGQGTNSPLHF
TRBV19	CASSTPVPGGQSGYTF
TRBV9	CASSGGTANTEAFF
TRBV11-2	CASSMTFGVSGNTIYF
TRBV29-1	CSVEGQTYTEAFF
TRBV6-2/TRBV6-3	CASSYGSAVAGVETQYF
TRBV7-9	CASSLGRAVSGNTIYF
TRBV19	CASSIMGTGGVGNQPQHF
TRBV5-5	CASSLYEGLEAFF
TRBV6-5	CASIPFSLSNQPQHF
TRBV6-5	CASRSLQLEAFF
TRBV9	CASSVGVLSTDTQYF
TRBV20-1	CSASPVGGDFQETQYF
TRBV11-2	CASSLGVRDTQYF
TRBV7-6	CASSLEGGVRGNTIYF
TRBV9	CASSARPGTSGDTQYF
TRBV28	CASSSHGTVYYGYTF
TRBV7-7	CASRPDRTGELFF
TRBV4-2	CASSQDLTSGTDTQYF
TRBV5-4	CASSPTGGGETQYF
TRBV9	CASSPNRGVTEAFF
TRBV5-1	CASSQGTGVYNEQFF
TRBV19	CASSNRGFTATDTQYF
TRBV7-2	CASSREWNTEAFF
TRBV27	CASSPDRRSNQPQHF
TRBV5-1	CASSLGGQGETQYF
TRBV25-1	CASSGQGGYTF
TRBV6-7	CASSPLEPPPQHF
TRBV6-5	CATQRGHGYTF
TRBV25-1	CASSETGGHQPQHF
TRBV6-5	CASRDRDREKLFF
TRBV27	CASSLMGQLAKNIQYF
TRBV2	CASSDRGQGQGDTIYF
TRBV14	CASSPFQGYGYTF
TRBV19	CASSIGQINYEQYF
TRBV9	CASSATSSGEQYF
TRBV6-4	CASSLTGGRTDTQYF
TRBV9	CASSVGSGGVNEQFF
TRBV11-2	CASSSGLAGYQETQYF
TRBV30	CAWSPKGRGVETQYF